Below, one TCR beta chain is given with its context. What it binds is not known. This sample is drawn from a study of T cell repertoires and HLA-DP antigens. Overall study findings and caveats: Naive and memory CD4+ cells were analysed together, not apart. Pre-culture clonality, approximately 0.04, was far below sorted CD137+ clonality of 0.35 to 0.4.

TCRdb's table, derived via immunoSEQ multiplex PCR, lists solely in-frame clones and lacks some. Of 85,000 to 90,000 clones listed, around nine tenths were seen once; the top ten hold 1.7%. The sequence derives from a man aged 45 to 65 in good health and CMV-seronegative. Source material: CD4+ T cells from PBMCs.

The DNA of the CDR3 is TGTGCCAGCAGTTTGACTAGCGGGAGAATCCCAGATACGCAGTATTTT. Translated, it gives CASSLTSGRIPDTQYF. V is TRBV28 and J is TRBJ2-3, with 12 bases aligning to TRBD2. In germline, CDR1 is MDHEN, CDR2 SYDVKM. Trimming removed 3 bases from V and 4 bases from J; junction bases left unmatched: 5. The CDR3 runs to 16 residues.